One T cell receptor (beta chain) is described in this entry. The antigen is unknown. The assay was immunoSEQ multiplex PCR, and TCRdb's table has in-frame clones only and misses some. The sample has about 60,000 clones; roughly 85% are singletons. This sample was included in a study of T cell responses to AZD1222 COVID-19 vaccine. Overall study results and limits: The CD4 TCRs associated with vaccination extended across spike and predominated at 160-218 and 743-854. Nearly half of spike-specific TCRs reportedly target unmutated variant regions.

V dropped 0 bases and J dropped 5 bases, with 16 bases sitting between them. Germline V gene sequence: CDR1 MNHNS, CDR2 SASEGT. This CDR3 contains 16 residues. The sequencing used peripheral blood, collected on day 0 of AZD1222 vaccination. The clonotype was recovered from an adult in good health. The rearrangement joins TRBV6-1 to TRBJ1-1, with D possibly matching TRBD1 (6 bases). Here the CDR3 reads CASSEAKRGARTEAFF. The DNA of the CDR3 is TGTGCCAGCAGTGAAGCCAAAAGGGGGGCGAGGACTGAAGCTTTCTTT.